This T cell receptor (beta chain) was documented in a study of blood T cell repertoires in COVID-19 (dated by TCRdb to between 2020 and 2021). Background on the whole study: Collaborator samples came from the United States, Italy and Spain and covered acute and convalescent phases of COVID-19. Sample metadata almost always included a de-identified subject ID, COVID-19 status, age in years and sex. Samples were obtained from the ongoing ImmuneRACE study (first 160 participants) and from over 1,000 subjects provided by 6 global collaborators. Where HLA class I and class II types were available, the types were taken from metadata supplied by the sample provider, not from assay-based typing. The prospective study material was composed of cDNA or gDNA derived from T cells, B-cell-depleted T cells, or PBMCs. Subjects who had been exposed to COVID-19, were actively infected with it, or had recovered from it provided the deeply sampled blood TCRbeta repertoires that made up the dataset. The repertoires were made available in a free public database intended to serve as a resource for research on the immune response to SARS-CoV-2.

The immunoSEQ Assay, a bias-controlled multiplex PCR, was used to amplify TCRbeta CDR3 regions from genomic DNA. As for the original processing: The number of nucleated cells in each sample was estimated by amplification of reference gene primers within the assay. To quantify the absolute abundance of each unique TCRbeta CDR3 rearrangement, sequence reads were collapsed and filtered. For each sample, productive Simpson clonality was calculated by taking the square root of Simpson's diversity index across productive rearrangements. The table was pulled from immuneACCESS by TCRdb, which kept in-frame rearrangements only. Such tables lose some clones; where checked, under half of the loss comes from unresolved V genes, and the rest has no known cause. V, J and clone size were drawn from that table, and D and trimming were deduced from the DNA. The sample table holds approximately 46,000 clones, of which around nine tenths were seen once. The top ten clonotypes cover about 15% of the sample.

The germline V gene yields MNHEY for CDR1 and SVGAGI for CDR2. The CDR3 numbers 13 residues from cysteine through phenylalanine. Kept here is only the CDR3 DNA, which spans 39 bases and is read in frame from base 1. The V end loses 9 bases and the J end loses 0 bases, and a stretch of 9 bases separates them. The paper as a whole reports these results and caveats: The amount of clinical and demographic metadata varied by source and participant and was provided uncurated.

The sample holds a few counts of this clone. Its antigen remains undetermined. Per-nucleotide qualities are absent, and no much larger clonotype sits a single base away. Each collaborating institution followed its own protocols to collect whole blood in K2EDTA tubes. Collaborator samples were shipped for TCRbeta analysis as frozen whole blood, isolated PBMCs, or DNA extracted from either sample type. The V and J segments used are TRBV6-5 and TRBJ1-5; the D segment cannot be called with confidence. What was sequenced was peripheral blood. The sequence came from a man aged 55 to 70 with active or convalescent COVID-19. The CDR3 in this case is CASRRDSNQPQHF. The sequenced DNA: TGTGCCAGTAGGAGGGATAGCAATCAGCCCCAGCATTTT.